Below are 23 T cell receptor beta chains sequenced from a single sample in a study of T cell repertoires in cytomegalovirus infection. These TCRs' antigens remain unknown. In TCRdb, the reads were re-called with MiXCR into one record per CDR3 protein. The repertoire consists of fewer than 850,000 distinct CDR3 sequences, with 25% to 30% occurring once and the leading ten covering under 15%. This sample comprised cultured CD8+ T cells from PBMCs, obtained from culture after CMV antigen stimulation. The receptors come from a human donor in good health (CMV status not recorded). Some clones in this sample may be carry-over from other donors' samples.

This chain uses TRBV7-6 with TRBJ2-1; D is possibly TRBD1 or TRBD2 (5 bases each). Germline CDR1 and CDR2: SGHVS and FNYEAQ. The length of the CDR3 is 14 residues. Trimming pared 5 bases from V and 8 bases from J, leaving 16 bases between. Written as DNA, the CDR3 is TGTGCCAGCAGCCCGGGACGGACATTCGATGAGCAGTTCTTC. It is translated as CASSPGRTFDEQFF.

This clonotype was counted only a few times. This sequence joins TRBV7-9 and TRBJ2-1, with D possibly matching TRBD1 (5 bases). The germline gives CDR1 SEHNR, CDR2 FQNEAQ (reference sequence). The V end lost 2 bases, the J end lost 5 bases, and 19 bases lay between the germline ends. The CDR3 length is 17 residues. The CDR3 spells CASSLKGQVGSNNEQFF. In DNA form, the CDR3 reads TGTGCCAGCAGCTTAAAGGGGCAAGTGGGGTCGAACAATGAGCAGTTCTTC.

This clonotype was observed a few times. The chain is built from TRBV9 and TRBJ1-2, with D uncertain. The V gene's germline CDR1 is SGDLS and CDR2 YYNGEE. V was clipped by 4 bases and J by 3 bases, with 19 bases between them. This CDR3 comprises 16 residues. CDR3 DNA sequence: TGTGCCAGCAGCCCCCGAGGGCAGTTATACGACTATGGCTACACCTTC. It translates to CASSPRGQLYDYGYTF.

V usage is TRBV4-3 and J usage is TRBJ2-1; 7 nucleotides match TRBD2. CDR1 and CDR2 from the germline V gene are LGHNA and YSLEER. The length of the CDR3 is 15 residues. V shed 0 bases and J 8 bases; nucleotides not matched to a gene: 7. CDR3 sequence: CASSQDFRTRDEQFF. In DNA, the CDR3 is TGCGCCAGCAGCCAAGATTTCCGGACTAGAGATGAGCAGTTCTTC.

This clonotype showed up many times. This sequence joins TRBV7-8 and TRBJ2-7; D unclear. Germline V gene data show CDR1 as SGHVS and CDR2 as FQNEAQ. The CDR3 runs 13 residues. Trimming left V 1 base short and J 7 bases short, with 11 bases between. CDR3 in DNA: TGTGCCAGCAGCTTAGAGGGTGTCTTGGAGCAGTACTTC. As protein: CASSLEGVLEQYF.

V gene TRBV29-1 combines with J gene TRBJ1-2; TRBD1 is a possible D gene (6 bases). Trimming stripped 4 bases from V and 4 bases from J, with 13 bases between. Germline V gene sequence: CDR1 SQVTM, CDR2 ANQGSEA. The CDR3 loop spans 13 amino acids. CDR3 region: CSVAAGAPYGYTF. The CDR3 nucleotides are TGCAGCGTTGCGGCAGGGGCCCCCTATGGCTACACCTTC.

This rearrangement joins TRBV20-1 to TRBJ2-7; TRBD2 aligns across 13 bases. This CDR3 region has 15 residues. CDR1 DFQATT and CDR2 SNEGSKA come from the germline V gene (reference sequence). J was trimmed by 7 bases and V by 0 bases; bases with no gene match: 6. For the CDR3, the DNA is TGCAGTGCTAGAGATAAACTAGCGGGGGGGAAGGAGCAGTACTTC. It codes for CSARDKLAGGKEQYF.

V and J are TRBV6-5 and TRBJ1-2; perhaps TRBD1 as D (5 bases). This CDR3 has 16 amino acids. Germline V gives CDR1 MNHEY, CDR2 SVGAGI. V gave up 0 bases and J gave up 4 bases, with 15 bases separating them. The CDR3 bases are TGTGCCAGCAGTTACTCGGGGGGGACCCTACGCTATGGCTACACCTTC. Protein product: CASSYSGGTLRYGYTF.

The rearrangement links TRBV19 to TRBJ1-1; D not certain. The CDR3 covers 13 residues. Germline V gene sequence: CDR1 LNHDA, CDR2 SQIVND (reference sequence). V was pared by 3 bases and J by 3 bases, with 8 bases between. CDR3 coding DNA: TGTGCCAGTAGTATTTATTGGGACACTGAAGCTTTCTTT. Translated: CASSIYWDTEAFF. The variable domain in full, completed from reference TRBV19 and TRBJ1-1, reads DGGITQSPKYLFRKEGQNVTLSCEQNLNHDAMYWYRQDPGQGLRLIYYSQIVNDFQKGDIAEGYSVSREKKESFPLTVTSAQKNPTAFYLCASSIYWDTEAFFGQGTRLTVV.

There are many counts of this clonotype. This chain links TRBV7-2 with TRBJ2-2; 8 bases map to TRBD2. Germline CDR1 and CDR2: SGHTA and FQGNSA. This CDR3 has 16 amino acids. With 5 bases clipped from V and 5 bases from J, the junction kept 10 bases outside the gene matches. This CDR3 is CASSPSGGPWTGELFF. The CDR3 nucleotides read TGTGCCAGCAGCCCCTCGGGGGGGCCCTGGACCGGGGAGCTGTTTTTT. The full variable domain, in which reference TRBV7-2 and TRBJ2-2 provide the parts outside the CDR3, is GAGVSQSPSNKVTEKGKDVELRCDPISGHTALYWYRQSLGQGLEFLIYFQGNSAPDKSGLPSDRFSAERTGGSVSTLTIQRTQQEDSAVYLCASSPSGGPWTGELFFGEGSRLTVL.

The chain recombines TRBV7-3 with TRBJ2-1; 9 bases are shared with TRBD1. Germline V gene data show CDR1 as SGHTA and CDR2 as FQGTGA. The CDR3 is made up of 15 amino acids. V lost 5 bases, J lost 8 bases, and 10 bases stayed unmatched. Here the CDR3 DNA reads TGTGCCAGCAGCACAGGCCGGGACAGGGTGGATGAGCAGTTCTTC. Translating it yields CASSTGRDRVDEQFF.

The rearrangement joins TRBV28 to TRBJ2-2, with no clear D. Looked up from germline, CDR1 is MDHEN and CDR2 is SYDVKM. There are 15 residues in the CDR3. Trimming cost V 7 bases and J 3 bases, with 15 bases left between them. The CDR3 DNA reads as TGTGCCAGCAACGATAGACGGTGGGACACCGGGGAGCTGTTTTTT. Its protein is CASNDRRWDTGELFF.

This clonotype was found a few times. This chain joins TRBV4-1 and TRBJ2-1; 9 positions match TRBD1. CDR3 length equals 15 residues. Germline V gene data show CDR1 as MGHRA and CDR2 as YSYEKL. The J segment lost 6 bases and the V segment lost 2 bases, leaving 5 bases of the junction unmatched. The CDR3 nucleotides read TGCGCCAGCAGCCAATACCGACAGGGGGGCAATGAGCAGTTCTTC. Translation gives CASSQYRQGGNEQFF.

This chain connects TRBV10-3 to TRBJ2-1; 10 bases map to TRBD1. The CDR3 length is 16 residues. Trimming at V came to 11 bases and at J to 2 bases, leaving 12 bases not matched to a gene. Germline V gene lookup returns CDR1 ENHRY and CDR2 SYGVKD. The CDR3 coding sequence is TGTGCCTCCCTGGGGACAGGGGAAATCCCCTACAATGAGCAGTTCTTC. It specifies CASLGTGEIPYNEQFF.

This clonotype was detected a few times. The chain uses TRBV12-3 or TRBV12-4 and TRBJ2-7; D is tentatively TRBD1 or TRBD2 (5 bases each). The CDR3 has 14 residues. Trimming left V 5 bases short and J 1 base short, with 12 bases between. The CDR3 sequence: CASSRNGGSYEQYF. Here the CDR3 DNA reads TGTGCCAGCAGTCGAAATGGGGGTTCCTACGAGCAGTACTTC.

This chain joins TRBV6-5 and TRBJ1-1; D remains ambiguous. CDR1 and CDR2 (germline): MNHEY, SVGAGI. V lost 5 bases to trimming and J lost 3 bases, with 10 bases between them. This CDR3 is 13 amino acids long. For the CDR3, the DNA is TGTGCCAGCAGTCAAGACACGGACACTGAAGCTTTCTTT. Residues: CASSQDTDTEAFF.

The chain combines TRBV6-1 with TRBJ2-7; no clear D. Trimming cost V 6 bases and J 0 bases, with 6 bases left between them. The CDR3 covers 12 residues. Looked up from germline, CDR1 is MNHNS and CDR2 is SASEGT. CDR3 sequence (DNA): TGTGCCAGCAGGGCGGCCTCCTACGAGCAGTACTTC. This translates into CASRAASYEQYF.

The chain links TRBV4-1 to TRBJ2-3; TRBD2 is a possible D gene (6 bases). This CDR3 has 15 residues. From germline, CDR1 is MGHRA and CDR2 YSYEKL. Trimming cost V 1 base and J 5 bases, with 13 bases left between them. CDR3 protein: CASSQVSWGVDTQYF. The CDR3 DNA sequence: TGCGCCAGCAGCCAAGTCTCCTGGGGGGTAGATACGCAGTATTTT.

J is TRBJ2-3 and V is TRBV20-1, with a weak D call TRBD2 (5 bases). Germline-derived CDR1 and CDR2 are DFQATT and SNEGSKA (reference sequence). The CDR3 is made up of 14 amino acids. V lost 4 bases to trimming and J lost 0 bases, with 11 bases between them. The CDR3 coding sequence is TGCAGTGCTAACACGTGGAGGAGCACAGATACGCAGTATTTT. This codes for CSANTWRSTDTQYF.

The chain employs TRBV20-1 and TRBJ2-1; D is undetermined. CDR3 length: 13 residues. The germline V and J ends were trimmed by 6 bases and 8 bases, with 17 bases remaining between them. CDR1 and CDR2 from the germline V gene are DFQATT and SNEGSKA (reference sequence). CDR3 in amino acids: CSAREMPRHEQFF. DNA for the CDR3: TGCAGTGCCCGAGAAATGCCCAGACATGAGCAGTTCTTC.

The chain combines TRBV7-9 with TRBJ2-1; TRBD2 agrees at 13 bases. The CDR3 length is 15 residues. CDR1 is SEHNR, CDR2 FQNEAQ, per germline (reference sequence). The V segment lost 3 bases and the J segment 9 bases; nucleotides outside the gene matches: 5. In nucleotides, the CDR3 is TGTGCCAGCAGCTTTACTAGCGGGGGGGCCGGTGAGCAGTTCTTC. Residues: CASSFTSGGAGEQFF.

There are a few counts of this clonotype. The CDR3 DNA follows: TGTGCCAGCAGCTTAGTAGAACTTACAGATACGCAGTATTTT. Its translation: CASSLVELTDTQYF. The chain combines TRBV7-6 with TRBJ2-3; D not resolved. CDR3 length equals 14 residues. From germline, CDR1 is SGHVS and CDR2 FNYEAQ. The ends were cut back, 1 base at V and 3 bases at J, with 8 bases in the middle.

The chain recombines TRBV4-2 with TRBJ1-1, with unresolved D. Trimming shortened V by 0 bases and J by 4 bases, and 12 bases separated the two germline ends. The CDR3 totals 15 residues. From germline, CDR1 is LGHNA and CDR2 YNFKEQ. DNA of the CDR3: TGTGCCAGCAGCCAAGATCCTCCTCGGGGCACTGAAGCTTTCTTT. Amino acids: CASSQDPPRGTEAFF.